The 30 T cell receptor beta chains below come from one sample, sequenced in a study of cytomegalovirus exposure and HLA in healthy donors. The primer mix had 60 Vbeta and 13 Jbeta primers. Assay: immunoSEQ multiplex PCR; the TCRdb copy retains only in-frame clones and omits some. The sample holds around 160,000 clones, roughly 80% seen once. The specimen was PBMCs. These receptors were obtained from a human donor in good health.

This rearrangement joins TRBV5-6 to TRBJ2-3, with 11 bases identical to TRBD1. Germline-derived CDR1 and CDR2 are SGHDT and YYEEEE. This CDR3 comprises 15 residues. V was clipped by 2 bases and J by 4 bases; unmatched bases: 3. CDR3 DNA sequence: TGTGCCAGCAGCTTTTGGACAGGGGGCTCAGATACGCAGTATTTT. Amino acids: CASSFWTGGSDTQYF.

This chain uses TRBV6-5 with TRBJ1-2; TRBD1 agrees at 10 bases. The trim removed 2 bases at V and 7 bases at J, leaving 4 bases unmatched. This CDR3 is 14 amino acids long. CDR1 and CDR2 from the germline V gene are MNHEY and SVGAGI. This CDR3 is CASSYAGQGGGYTF. CDR3 DNA: TGTGCCAGCAGTTACGCCGGACAGGGGGGTGGCTACACCTTC.

The chain recombines TRBV7-9 with TRBJ1-5; TRBD1 aligns across 7 bases. The ends lost 4 bases at V and 5 bases at J; junction bases unmatched: 5. The germline CDR1 and CDR2 sequences are SEHNR and FQNEAQ (reference sequence). The CDR3 sequence is 14 residues long. The CDR3 is CASSSQGPDQPQHF. CDR3 in DNA: TGTGCCAGCAGCTCACAGGGGCCCGATCAGCCCCAGCATTTT.

The rearrangement joins TRBV19 to TRBJ1-2; D is uncertain. The CDR3 totals 16 residues. CDR1 is LNHDA, CDR2 SQIVND, per germline (reference sequence). The V end was cut by 6 bases, the J end by 6 bases, with 23 bases between. CDR3 sequence (DNA): TGTGCCAGTAGCATCCCACCCCTATCCGGGGAGGATGGCTACACCTTC. Translating gives CASSIPPLSGEDGYTF.

V usage is TRBV5-1 and J usage is TRBJ2-7, with a weak D call TRBD1 (5 bases). The germline V gene encodes CDR1 SGHRS and CDR2 YFSETQ. V gave up 0 bases and J gave up 0 bases, with 13 bases separating them. The CDR3 sequence is 16 residues long. In DNA, the CDR3 is TGCGCCAGCAGCTTGGCAGAAGGGGCGGCCTCCTACGAGCAGTACTTC. Amino acid sequence: CASSLAEGAASYEQYF.

This chain connects TRBV4-3 to TRBJ1-4; the match to TRBD1 covers 8 bases. After removal of 4 bases from V and 7 bases from J, the junction contained 11 bases not matched to a gene. CDR1 and CDR2 from the germline V gene are LGHNA and YSLEER. CDR3 length: 16 residues. The CDR3 DNA follows: TGCGCCAGCAGCCGAAGACAGGGGAGGATAAGTGAAAAACTGTTTTTT. The encoded protein is CASSRRQGRISEKLFF.

The V call is TRBV2, the J call TRBJ1-4, with TRBD1 as a possible D gene (6 bases). CDR3 size: 15 residues. CDR1 is SNHLY, CDR2 FYNNEI, per germline. Trimming cost V 7 bases and J 0 bases, with 12 bases left between them. The CDR3 region is CASNSGHTTNEKLFF. For the CDR3, the DNA is TGTGCCAGCAATTCGGGACATACAACTAATGAAAAACTGTTTTTT.

DNA for the CDR3: TGTGCCACCCGGAGGGACCGAAACTATGGCTACACCTTC. Amino acid sequence: CATRRDRNYGYTF. The J gene is TRBJ1-2, the V gene TRBV6-5; perhaps TRBD1 as D (5 bases). CDR3 length equals 13 residues. V dropped 10 bases and J dropped 2 bases, with 14 bases sitting between them. Looked up from germline, CDR1 is MNHEY and CDR2 is SVGAGI.

The chain links TRBV5-1 to TRBJ2-3; possible D gene TRBD2, 5 bases. The V end was cut by 0 bases, the J end by 3 bases, with 8 bases between. The CDR3 runs 14 residues. Germline values: CDR1 SGHRS, CDR2 YFSETQ. DNA for the CDR3: TGCGCCAGCAGCTTGGAGAGGGATACAGATACGCAGTATTTT. Protein: CASSLERDTDTQYF.

The rearrangement joins TRBV19 to TRBJ2-3; 11 nucleotides line up with TRBD2. This CDR3 is 15 amino acids long. Germline CDR1 LNHDA, CDR2 SQIVND (reference sequence). V gave up 5 bases and J gave up 4 bases; unmatched junction bases: 5. CDR3 DNA: TGTGCCAGTAGTCTTAGCGGGGGGGCCCCAGATACGCAGTATTTT. Protein: CASSLSGGAPDTQYF.

There are a few counts of this clone. V usage is TRBV11-3 and J usage is TRBJ2-5, with 9 bases aligning to TRBD2. The CDR3 extends over 13 amino acids. Germline loops: CDR1 SGHNT, CDR2 YENEEA. V shed 6 bases and J 7 bases; nucleotides not matched to a gene: 6. Here the CDR3 DNA reads TGTGCCAGCAGGACTAGCGGCGGGGTGACCCAGTACTTC. This gives the protein CASRTSGGVTQYF.

The rearrangement joins TRBV6-6 to TRBJ1-2, with D perhaps matching TRBD1 (6 bases). Per the germline V gene, CDR1 is MNHNY and CDR2 is SVGAGI (reference sequence). The CDR3 sequence is 15 residues long. With 0 bases removed from V and 8 bases from J, the gap between germline ends came to 16 bases. The CDR3 sequence is CASSYSRGTAEGYTF. The CDR3 DNA sequence: TGTGCCAGCAGTTACTCGAGGGGGACGGCGGAAGGCTACACCTTC.

The chain carries TRBV27 and TRBJ2-3; TRBD2 agrees at 12 bases. V shed 4 bases, J shed 0 bases, and the junction held 5 bases outside the gene matches. The CDR3 loop spans 17 amino acids. From germline, CDR1 is MNHEY and CDR2 SMNVEV (reference sequence). The DNA of the CDR3 is TGTGCCAGCAGTTCCCGGACTAGCGGGGAGAGCACAGATACGCAGTATTTT. The encoded protein is CASSSRTSGESTDTQYF.

The J gene is TRBJ2-7, the V gene TRBV11-2, with TRBD1 matching over 7 bases. Germline V gene lookup returns CDR1 SGHAT and CDR2 FQNNGV. The CDR3 extends over 14 amino acids. Trimming cost V 3 bases and J 0 bases; bases outside gene matches: 2. The CDR3 DNA sequence: TGTGCCAGCAGCTTCGACAGGGACTCCTACGAGCAGTACTTC. This sequence encodes CASSFDRDSYEQYF.

The V call is TRBV9, the J call TRBJ1-6; TRBD1 is a possible D gene (5 bases). The CDR3 runs to 16 residues. Between the trimmed V and J ends, which lost 0 bases and 7 bases, there was a span of 14 bases. Germline CDR1 and CDR2: SGDLS and YYNGEE. The CDR3 sequence is CASSVEGLSQNSPLHF. DNA of the CDR3: TGTGCCAGCAGCGTAGAGGGGTTGTCCCAAAATTCACCCCTCCACTTT.

In its sample, this clone was seen a few times. This chain links TRBV29-1 with TRBJ1-1; possible D gene TRBD1, 6 bases. The V end lost 6 bases, the J end lost 7 bases, and 12 bases lay between the germline ends. Germline V gene sequence: CDR1 SQVTM, CDR2 ANQGSEA. The CDR3 consists of 11 residues. The CDR3 loop reads CSVGGGLEAFF. The CDR3 nucleotides read TGCAGCGTGGGAGGGGGGCTTGAAGCTTTCTTT.

This chain joins TRBV1 and TRBJ2-1; the table gives TRBD1 as D, unverified against the DNA. TRBV1 is recorded as a pseudogene. The CDR3 is made up of 18 amino acids. CDR3 DNA sequence: TGCACCAGCATCTCCCGAAACAAGACAGACCAAGACTACAATGAGCAGTTCTTC. The encoded protein is CTSISRNKTDQDYNEQFF.

Here the CDR3 DNA reads TGCGCCAGCAGCCAAGATTTGTCAGGGGGTTTGGGAGGCTACACCTTC. Translated: CASSQDLSGGLGGYTF. The rearrangement uses TRBV4-3 and TRBJ1-2, with 7 bases fitting TRBD1. J was trimmed by 8 bases and V by 0 bases; bases with no gene match: 12. CDR3 length: 16 residues. Germline assignment: CDR1 LGHNA and CDR2 YSLEER.

The CDR3 nucleotides are TGCGCCAGCAGCTTGTTGGGCACGAACACCGGGGAGCTGTTTTTT. It specifies CASSLLGTNTGELFF. The chain has TRBV5-1 and TRBJ2-2; no clear D. Germline assignment: CDR1 SGHRS and CDR2 YFSETQ. The CDR3 loop spans 15 amino acids. With 1 base removed from V and 0 bases from J, the gap between germline ends came to 7 bases.

This chain connects TRBV15 to TRBJ2-3; 8 bases are shared with TRBD2. Germline V gene data show CDR1 as LNHNV and CDR2 as YYDKDF (reference sequence). The CDR3 extends over 17 amino acids. V shed 2 bases and J 1 base; nucleotides not matched to a gene: 8. As DNA, the CDR3 is TGTGCCACCAGCAGACAAAGCGGGGGTTGGGGCACAGATACGCAGTATTTT. Its translation: CATSRQSGGWGTDTQYF. Looking up the rest from reference TRBV15 and TRBJ2-3 gives the full variable domain: DAMVIQNPRYQVTQFGKPVTLSCSQTLNHNVMYWYQQKSSQAPKLLFHYYDKDFNNEADTPDNFQSRRPNTSFCFLDIRSPGLGDTAMYLCATSRQSGGWGTDTQYFGPGTRLTVL.

On this clone itself: Additional DNA sequences in this sample encode the identical CDR3. V usage is TRBV12-2 and J usage is TRBJ2-7; the table's D call TRBD1 went unverified against the DNA. TRBV12-2 is described as a pseudogene. The CDR3 length is 17 residues. For the CDR3, the DNA is TGTGCAAGTCGCTTTTCCTACCCCCGAGACAGGGCAGGGGAGCAGTACTTC. Encoded protein: CASRFSYPRDRAGEQYF.

The chain employs TRBV5-6 and TRBJ2-5; D might be TRBD1 (6 bases). The CDR3 runs to 13 residues. With 6 bases removed from V and 0 bases from J, the gap between germline ends came to 9 bases. Germline V gene sequence: CDR1 SGHDT, CDR2 YYEEEE. The CDR3 protein is CASTHRDQETQYF. In nucleotides, the CDR3 is TGTGCCAGCACCCACAGGGACCAAGAGACCCAGTACTTC.

The chain employs TRBV29-1 and TRBJ1-2; D is possibly TRBD1 (5 bases). This CDR3 has 15 amino acids. V lost 4 bases and J lost 4, with 19 bases in between. The germline V gene has CDR1 SQVTM and CDR2 ANQGSEA. The CDR3 spells CSVARQSMKLYGYTF. The CDR3 bases are TGCAGCGTTGCGAGACAGTCAATGAAGCTCTATGGCTACACCTTC.

V and J are TRBV9 and TRBJ2-7, with 10 positions matching TRBD1. With V trimmed by 3 bases and J by 6 bases, 0 bases remained unmatched. From germline, CDR1 is SGDLS and CDR2 YYNGEE. The CDR3 has 12 residues. For the CDR3, the DNA is TGTGCCAGCAGCGGGACAGGGGGCGAGCAGTACTTC. Translated, it gives CASSGTGGEQYF. The variable domain in full, completed from reference TRBV9 and TRBJ2-7, reads DSGVTQTPKHLITATGQRVTLRCSPRSGDLSVYWYQQSLDQGLQFLIQYYNGEERAKGNILERFSAQQFPDLHSELNLSSLELGDSALYFCASSGTGGEQYFGPGTRLTVT.

Here the CDR3 reads CASSQDWGTPYEQYF. CDR3 DNA: TGCGCCAGCAGCCAAGATTGGGGGACACCCTACGAGCAGTACTTC. This sequence joins TRBV4-1 and TRBJ2-7, with a weak D call TRBD1 (6 bases). Germline loops: CDR1 MGHRA, CDR2 YSYEKL. The V end was cut by 0 bases, the J end by 2 bases, with 11 bases between. There are 15 residues in the CDR3.

This chain uses TRBV12-5 with TRBJ1-5; TRBD1 agrees at 9 bases. The V gene end was trimmed by 6 bases and the J gene end by 1 base; junction bases not matched to a gene: 4. Germline V gene sequence: CDR1 LGHNT, CDR2 FRNRAP. The length of the CDR3 is 15 residues. CDR3 loop: CASGSGTGSNQPQHF. The CDR3 DNA is TGTGCTAGTGGCTCCGGGACAGGGAGCAATCAGCCCCAGCATTTT.

The gene calls are TRBV7-9 and TRBJ1-2, with TRBD1 matching over 7 bases. The germline gives CDR1 SEHNR, CDR2 FQNEAQ (reference sequence). CDR3 length: 14 amino acids. V trimming: 5 bases; J trimming: 2 bases; junction bases outside the gene matches: 5. The CDR3 here is CASSRGQSNYGYTF. The CDR3 DNA is TGTGCCAGCAGCCGGGGACAGTCAAACTATGGCTACACCTTC.

This chain uses TRBV2 with TRBJ1-2; 7 bases are shared with TRBD1. Unmatched junction bases numbered 9, after V lost 7 bases and J lost 4 bases. CDR3 length equals 14 residues. CDR1 and CDR2 from the germline V gene are SNHLY and FYNNEI. CDR3 loop: CASTLRGQGYGYTF. CDR3 DNA: TGTGCCAGCACTTTGAGGGGGCAGGGCTATGGCTACACCTTC. Full variable domain (outside the CDR3, taken from reference TRBV2 and TRBJ1-2): EPEVTQTPSHQVTQMGQEVILRCVPISNHLYFYWYRQILGQKVEFLVSFYNNEISEKSEIFDDQFSVERPDGSNFTLKIRSTKLEDSAMYFCASTLRGQGYGYTFGSGTRLTVV.

The chain joins TRBV7-2 to TRBJ2-5; 8 bases are shared with TRBD1. V shed 5 bases, J shed 7 bases, and the junction held 6 bases outside the gene matches. Germline V gives CDR1 SGHTA, CDR2 FQGNSA. This CDR3 has 13 residues. CDR3 in DNA: TGTGCCAGCAGCATGGACAGGGTCGGGACCCAGTACTTC. It yields the protein CASSMDRVGTQYF.

The gene calls are TRBV6-5 and TRBJ2-1; a weak D match, TRBD1 (7 bases). CDR3 size: 16 residues. Trimming left V 4 bases short and J 4 bases short, with 17 bases between. The germline V gene has CDR1 MNHEY and CDR2 SVGAGI. In DNA, the CDR3 is TGTGCCAGCAGTTCGGGGTTACAGGGGAGGTACAATGAGCAGTTCTTC. Its protein product is CASSSGLQGRYNEQFF.